This T cell receptor (beta chain) was profiled in a study of cytomegalovirus exposure and HLA in healthy donors (dated 2017 in TCRdb). Context from the whole study: In an earlier analysis of around 540 of the donors, about 260 Gb of sequence data and 100 million or so unique TCR beta sequences from roughly 190 million T cells were reported. Because of strong linkage in the cohort, roughly five DR-DQ haplotypes were treated as single units for association and clustering. High-throughput TCR immunosequencing, statistical association of individual TCRs with disease status, and machine learning were combined to predict cytomegalovirus infection status. Donor age, sex, ethnicity and CMV serostatus were compiled alongside the repertoire data. The number of typed donors differed by locus: about 620-640 for A, B, C, DRB1 and DQB1; approximately 540 for DQA1; 606 for DPA1; and roughly 490 for DPB1. The study used immunosequencing to profile the T cell repertoires of 666 subjects and linked those repertoires to cytomegalovirus serostatus. An earlier analysis of 587 of the donors used high-throughput TCR beta sequencing to judge whether each TCR beta V gene segment behaved as functional or pseudogenic. A later genetic analysis used genome-wide SNP genotypes for about 65% of the roughly 670 donors, treating that subset as a discovery cohort. Among a few hundred genotyped donors of the cohort, an average of roughly 240,000 unique TCR beta nucleotide sequences were sequenced per donor, about a sixth of them non-productive. Rather than drawing on any new phenotypic data, the later analysis identified candidate immune exposures from TCR beta sequences and the way those sequences occurred across donors. The aim of the study was to test whether cataloging public T cell receptors could identify signatures of past pathogen exposure. Of the 300 to 500 genotyped donors, 75% to 85% were placed in the genetic ancestry cluster associated with self-reported Caucasian donors. An early release covering roughly 640 HLA-typed donors comprised about 290 gigabases of sequencing data and tens of millions of unique TCR sequences. A separate validation cohort of 90 to 150 different subjects was used in addition to the 666-subject first cohort. To study patterns of TCR occurrence, a later analysis re-analyzed previously published TCR beta repertoires from 650 to 750 donors and added high-resolution HLA genotyping. HLA typing covered class I and class II loci at four-digit resolution. Every discovery cohort repertoire had been produced on one sequencing platform. The investigation overall reported the following: Only TCR beta chains were sequenced in this cohort, and the absence of alpha or paired-chain data limited detectable features. A later genetic analysis associated a missense DCLRE1C variant with V-gene and J-gene trimming of TCR beta chains, and an independent cohort replicated the association. Most TCR sequences were seen in very few donors, while some public TCRs were found in many individuals. According to a later analysis, TCR association rates differed among HLA loci, with DRB1 alleles showing the most associated TCRs and HLA-C alleles showing the fewest. The authors suggested that the approach could potentially be generalized to other disease states and immunological phenotypes. A later analysis associated approximately 17,000 TCR beta sequences with specific HLA alleles at a false discovery rate of 0.05. Most CMV-associated TCR beta chains appeared to be HLA-restricted in a later analysis, and the HLA associations seemed to be driven largely by CMV exposure. Immune exposure information for the cohort was limited to CMV serostatus. Some IMGT-functional V segments, including TRBV6-2 and TRBV6-3, could not be distinguished by the 87-base-pair reads and were therefore excluded. Sequencing depth was assumed to be roughly uniform across donors in the presence/absence analyses, though that assumption may not hold. A further reported finding was that TCR beta sequences accurately predicted the HLA-A and HLA-B alleles for most subjects in the first cohort. In an earlier analysis of about 550 of the donors, most TCR beta V segments were observed in productive rearrangements about 90% or about 30% of the time, broadly matching IMGT annotations. A later genetic analysis reported fewer N-insertions in productive TCRs among donors in an Asian-associated ancestry cluster than the roughly 720-donor mean. Linkage disequilibrium might explain the correlated functional status among segregating V segments, but an unknown experimental factor could not be ruled out. The classifier was reported to diagnose cytomegalovirus status with high specificity and sensitivity in both the original cohort and the validation cohort. A cluster of highly shared sequence variants was judged likely to be a technical artifact of the sequencing pipeline. In the study, around 150 TCR beta chains were listed as associated with cytomegalovirus. The earlier analysis of approximately 540 of the donors excluded some 15 rarely observed V segments, including chromosome 9 orphons, because counts were too low. HLA typing was unavailable for some donors at each locus, so association tests used only the typed subset. When HLA alleles, especially DR and DQ, strongly co-occurred, TCR associations were difficult to assign to individual alleles. In a later analysis, HLA-associated TCR beta chains were found to be more clonally expanded and to have lower generation probabilities than equally common non-associated chains. In vitro tests confirmed that a few of the cytomegalovirus-associated TCR beta chains recognize cytomegalovirus antigens. In a later analysis, several top co-occurrence clusters were reported to appear linked to parvovirus B19, influenza, CMV and Epstein-Barr virus.

The cohort was made up of 500 to 850 healthy bone marrow donors. At the time of sampling, every cohort member was nominally healthy, though immune exposures that went unrecorded were likely present. The donor tested CMV seropositive and was one of the 289 seropositive cohort members. A peripheral blood sample was provided by each donor, and peripheral blood mononuclear cells were used for TCR beta sequencing. The Qiagen DNeasy Blood Extraction Kit was used to extract genomic DNA from the blood cell samples. Concerning this clone: Its antigen target is currently unknown. Base qualities were left out, and no much larger clone turns up one base away.

Receptor libraries were prepared by the immunoSEQ multiplex PCR assay. For the multiplex PCR, a mixture combining 60 forward primers for TCR Vbeta segments and 13 reverse primers for TCR Jbeta segments was used. A multiplex PCR assay on genomic DNA amplified the CDR3 region of rearranged TCR beta genes. The amplified TCR beta libraries were sequenced on the Illumina HiSeq System as 87-base-pair reads. Processing in the source paper ran as follows. Across the roughly 670 repertoires, a later analysis counted 78 million or so unique TCR beta chains, around 11 million of which were shared by at least two donors. Raw reads were error-corrected and collapsed into unique sequences with a nearest-neighbor algorithm that merged closely related sequences to remove PCR and sequencing errors. To assign V, D and J gene segments, CDR3 sequences were aligned to IMGT reference sequences. Each retained sequence needed at least a six-nucleotide match to both a V gene segment and a J gene segment. A rearrangement counted as productive if the CDR3 had no stop codons and remained in frame with V and J, and every other rearrangement counted as non-productive. Following IMGT convention, CDR3 was defined as the stretch from the second conserved V-encoded cysteine to the conserved J-encoded phenylalanine. The earlier analysis of 500 to 650 of the donors excluded any sequence lacking an unambiguous match to a single V gene segment. An earlier analysis of a few hundred of the donors classified V segments as functional when productive rearrangements were above 56.7% and as segregating when the standard deviation between donors was above 5%. To diagnose cytomegalovirus status from the catalog of TCR beta chain sequences, a statistical classification framework was built. A later analysis assigned V and J genes by comparing TCR nucleotide sequences with IMGT/GENE-DB human TR gene sequences. A later analysis assigned CDR3 sequences and most-parsimonious VDJ recombination scenarios with the TCRdist pipeline. A later analysis defined each TCR beta chain by its CDR3 amino acid sequence plus V-gene family, and excluded reads lacking a unique V-gene family. To address suspected cross-contamination and a sequencing artifact, a later analysis removed 592 highly shared, low-generation-probability nucleotide sequences. In a later analysis, a clonal expansion index for each public chain was calculated from normalized within-repertoire ranks of inferred template counts. In a later analysis, generation probabilities were computed using a VDJ recombination model fitted to out-of-frame rearrangements, and the results were checked against IGoR. A later analysis scored TCR-TCR, TCR-HLA and TCR-CMV co-occurrence with hypergeometric tests, applying a repertoire-size bias correction to TCR pairs. False discovery rates were estimated in a later analysis by permuting HLA or CMV assignments 20 times. In a later analysis, co-occurring TCRs were grouped using DBSCAN, and TCRdist sequence similarity was added for clustering within HLA-allele-positive subsets. For co-occurrence clustering, repertoires with fewer than 30,000 or more than 120,000 public chains were excluded, along with roughly 5 repertoires with anomalous nucleotide sharing. The table was pulled from immuneACCESS by TCRdb, which kept in-frame rearrangements only. Such tables lose some clones; where checked, under half of the loss comes from unresolved V genes, and the rest has no known cause. V and J calls and clone size are given by that table; D and trimming were obtained from the DNA. This sample has about 96,000 clones in its table, and roughly 74% of those were observed once. Jointly, the top ten make up roughly 14% of the sample.

From the cysteine up to the phenylalanine, the CDR3 has a length of 15 residues. The kept DNA is CDR3 alone, 45 bases in frame from the first base. Based on the germline V gene, the CDR1 and CDR2 sequences are SNHLY and FYNNEI. Trimming costs V 2 bases and J 4 bases, and their ends lie 11 bases apart. The TCR originated in a woman in her 70s in good health and CMV-seropositive. Recombination linked TRBV2 to TRBJ2-2; too little of a D gene remains to name it. Material: PBMCs. The CDR3 loop reads CASSELTQATGELFF. The DNA reads TGTGCCAGCAGTGAATTGACACAAGCCACCGGGGAGCTGTTTTTT. Here the CDR3 is joined to the reference TRBV2 and TRBJ2-2 genes, and the full variable domain is: EPEVTQTPSHQVTQMGQEVILRCVPISNHLYFYWYRQILGQKVEFLVSFYNNEISEKSEIFDDQFSVERPDGSNFTLKIRSTKLEDSAMYFCASSELTQATGELFFGEGSRLTVL.